This T cell receptor beta chain was identified during a study of human T cells and chemical hapten exposure. The study's library attached unique molecular identifiers to single cDNA molecules. TCRdb re-analysed the RACE reads in MiXCR, keeping a single row per CDR3 protein. The table includes about 110,000 distinct CDR3 sequences, 9.5% to 15% detected once. The sample's time point: pre-sensitization, week 0. Regarding treatment: therapeutic diphenylcyclopropenone sensitization with weekly scalp DPC. Blood collection took place prior to placing each patch test. CDR3 size: 14 residues. V was pared by 5 bases and J by 5 bases, with 13 bases between. Germline assignment: CDR1 MDHEN and CDR2 SYDVKM.

The receptor was isolated from a woman between 50 and 59 years old with alopecia areata. Some clones in this sample may be carry-over from other donors' samples. Sequencing used whole blood, obtained in connection with sensitization to the hapten diphenylcyclopropenone (DPC). This chain connects TRBV28 to TRBJ2-1; D remains ambiguous. In DNA form, the CDR3 reads TGTGCCAGCAGTCCAGCCAATACTCACAATGAGCAGTTCTTC. Translated, it gives CASSPANTHNEQFF.